The sequence of this TCR beta chain was determined in a study of T cells in Graves' hyperthyroidism and ophthalmopathy. Regions amplified from RNA transcripts were the TCR beta CDR3 regions. An initial round of RT-PCR targeting the TCR CDR3 relied on the HTBI primer set. TCRdb analysed the multiplex PCR reads with MiXCR anew, one entry per CDR3 protein. The sample includes 500,000 to 650,000 distinct CDR3 sequences, about 14% of them seen just once. The CDR3 runs to 14 residues. Germline V gene lookup returns CDR1 SGHDT and CDR2 YYEEEE. The germline V and J ends were trimmed by 4 bases and 4 bases, with 14 bases remaining between them.

This receptor was obtained from a woman in her 50s with Graves' ophthalmopathy. Sequencing input: blood. The V gene is TRBV5-6, the J gene TRBJ2-5, with D hard to call. The CDR3 DNA is TGTGCCAGCAGCCCCGTCTTGGCAGGAGAGACCCAGTACTTC. Amino acids: CASSPVLAGETQYF.